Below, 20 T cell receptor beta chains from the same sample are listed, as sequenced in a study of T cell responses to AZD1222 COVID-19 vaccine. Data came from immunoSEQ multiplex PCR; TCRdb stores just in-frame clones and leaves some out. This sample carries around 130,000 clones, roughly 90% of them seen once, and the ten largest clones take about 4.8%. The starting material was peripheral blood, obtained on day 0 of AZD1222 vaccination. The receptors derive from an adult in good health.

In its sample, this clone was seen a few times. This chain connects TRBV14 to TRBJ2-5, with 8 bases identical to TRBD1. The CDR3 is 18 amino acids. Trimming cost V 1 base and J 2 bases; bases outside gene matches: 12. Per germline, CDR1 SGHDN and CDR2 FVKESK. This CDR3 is CASSQVGGTGGTQETQYF. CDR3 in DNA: TGTGCCAGCAGCCAAGTTGGGGGGACAGGAGGAACTCAAGAGACCCAGTACTTC. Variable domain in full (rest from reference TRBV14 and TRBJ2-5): EAGVTQFPSHSVIEKGQTVTLRCDPISGHDNLYWYRRVMGKEIKFLLHFVKESKQDESGMPNNRFLAERTGGTYSTLKVQPAELEDSGVYFCASSQVGGTGGTQETQYFGPGTRLLVL.

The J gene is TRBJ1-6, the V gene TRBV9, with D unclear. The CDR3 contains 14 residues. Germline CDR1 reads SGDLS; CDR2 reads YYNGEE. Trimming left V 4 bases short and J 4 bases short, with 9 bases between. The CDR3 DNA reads TGTGCCAGCAGCCCCGAGGGTTATAATTCACCCCTCCACTTT. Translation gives CASSPEGYNSPLHF.

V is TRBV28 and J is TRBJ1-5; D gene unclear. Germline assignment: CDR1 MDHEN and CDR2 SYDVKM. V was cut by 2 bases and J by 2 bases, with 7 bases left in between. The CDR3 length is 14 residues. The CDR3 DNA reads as TGTGCCAGCAGTTTAGGTCAGGGCAATCAGCCCCAGCATTTT. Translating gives CASSLGQGNQPQHF.

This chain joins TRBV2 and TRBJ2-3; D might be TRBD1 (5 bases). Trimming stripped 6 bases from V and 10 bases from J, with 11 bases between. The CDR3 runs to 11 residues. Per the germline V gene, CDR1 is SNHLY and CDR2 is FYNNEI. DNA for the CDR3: TGTGCCAGCAGGAACAGGTCAGCGCAGTATTTT. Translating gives CASRNRSAQYF.

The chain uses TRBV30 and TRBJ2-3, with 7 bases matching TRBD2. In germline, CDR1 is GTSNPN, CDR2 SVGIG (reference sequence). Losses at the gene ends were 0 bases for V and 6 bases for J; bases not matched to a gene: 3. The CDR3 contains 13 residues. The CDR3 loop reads CAWSVSGQDTQYF. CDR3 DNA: TGTGCCTGGAGTGTTAGCGGGCAGGATACGCAGTATTTT.

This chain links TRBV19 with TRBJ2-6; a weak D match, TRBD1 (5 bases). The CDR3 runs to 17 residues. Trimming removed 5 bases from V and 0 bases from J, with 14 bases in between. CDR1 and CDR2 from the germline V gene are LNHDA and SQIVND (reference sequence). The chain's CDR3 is CASSREGDSSGANVLTF. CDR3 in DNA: TGTGCCAGTAGTCGTGAAGGGGATTCCTCTGGGGCCAACGTCCTGACTTTC.

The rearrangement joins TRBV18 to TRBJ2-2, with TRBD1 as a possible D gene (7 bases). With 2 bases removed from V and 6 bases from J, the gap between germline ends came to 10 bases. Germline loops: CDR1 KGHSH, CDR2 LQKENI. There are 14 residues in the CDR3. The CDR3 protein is CASSPSRGAGELFF. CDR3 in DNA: TGTGCCAGCTCACCATCCAGGGGGGCCGGGGAGCTGTTTTTT. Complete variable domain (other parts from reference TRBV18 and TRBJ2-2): NAGVMQNPRHLVRRRGQEARLRCSPMKGHSHVYWYRQLPEEGLKFMVYLQKENIIDESGMPKERFSAEFPKEGPSILRIQQVVRGDSAAYFCASSPSRGAGELFFGEGSRLTVL.

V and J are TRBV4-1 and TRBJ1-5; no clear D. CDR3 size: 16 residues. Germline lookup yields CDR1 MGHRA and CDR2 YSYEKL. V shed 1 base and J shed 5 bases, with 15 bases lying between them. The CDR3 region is CASSQVGFSSYQPQHF. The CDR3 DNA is TGCGCCAGCAGCCAAGTGGGTTTCAGCAGTTATCAGCCCCAGCATTTT.

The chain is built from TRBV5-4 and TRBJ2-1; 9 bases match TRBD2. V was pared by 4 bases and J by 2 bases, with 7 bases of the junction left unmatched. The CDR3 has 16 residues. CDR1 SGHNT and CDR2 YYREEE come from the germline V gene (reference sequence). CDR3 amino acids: CASSLKREVAYNEQFF. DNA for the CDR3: TGTGCCAGCAGCCTCAAGCGGGAGGTGGCCTACAATGAGCAGTTCTTC.

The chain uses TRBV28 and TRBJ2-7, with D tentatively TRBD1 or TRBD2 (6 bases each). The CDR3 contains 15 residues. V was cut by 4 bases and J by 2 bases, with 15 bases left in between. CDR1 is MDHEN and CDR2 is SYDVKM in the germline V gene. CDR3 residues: CASSSRGVPTYEQYF. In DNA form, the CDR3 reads TGTGCCAGCAGTTCGAGGGGGGTTCCCACCTACGAGCAGTACTTC. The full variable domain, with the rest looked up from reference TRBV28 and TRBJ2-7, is DVKVTQSSRYLVKRTGEKVFLECVQDMDHENMFWYRQDPGLGLRLIYFSYDVKMKEKGDIPEGYSVSREKKERFSLILESASTNQTSMYLCASSSRGVPTYEQYFGPGTRLTVT.

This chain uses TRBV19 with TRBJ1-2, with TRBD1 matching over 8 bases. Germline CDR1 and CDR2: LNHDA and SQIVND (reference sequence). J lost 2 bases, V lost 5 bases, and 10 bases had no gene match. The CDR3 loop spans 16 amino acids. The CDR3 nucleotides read TGTGCCAGTAGTCCCCGGACAGGGAACTTAAACTATGGCTACACCTTC. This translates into CASSPRTGNLNYGYTF. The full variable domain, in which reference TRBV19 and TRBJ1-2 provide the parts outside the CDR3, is DGGITQSPKYLFRKEGQNVTLSCEQNLNHDAMYWYRQDPGQGLRLIYYSQIVNDFQKGDIAEGYSVSREKKESFPLTVTSAQKNPTAFYLCASSPRTGNLNYGYTFGSGTRLTVV.

CDR3 protein: CASSPHGARGYTF. Here the CDR3 DNA reads TGTGCCAGCAGCCCCCACGGGGCCCGGGGCTACACCTTC. V usage is TRBV7-9 and J usage is TRBJ1-2, with D maybe TRBD1 (5 bases). V was shortened by 5 bases and J by 8 bases, with 15 bases between the two germline ends. CDR1 and CDR2 (germline): SEHNR, FQNEAQ (reference sequence). This CDR3 has 13 amino acids.

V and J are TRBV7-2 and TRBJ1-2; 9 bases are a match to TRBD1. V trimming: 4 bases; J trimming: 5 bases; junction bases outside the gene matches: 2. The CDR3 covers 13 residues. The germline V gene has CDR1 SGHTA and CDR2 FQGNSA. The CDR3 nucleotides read TGTGCCAGCAGCTCGGACAGGGGTTATGGCTACACCTTC. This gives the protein CASSSDRGYGYTF.

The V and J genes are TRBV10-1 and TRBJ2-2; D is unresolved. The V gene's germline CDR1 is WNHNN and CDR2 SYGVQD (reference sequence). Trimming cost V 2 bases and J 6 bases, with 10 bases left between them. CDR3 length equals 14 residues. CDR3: CASSEEIASGELFF. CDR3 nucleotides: TGCGCCAGCAGTGAGGAGATAGCTTCCGGGGAGCTGTTTTTT.

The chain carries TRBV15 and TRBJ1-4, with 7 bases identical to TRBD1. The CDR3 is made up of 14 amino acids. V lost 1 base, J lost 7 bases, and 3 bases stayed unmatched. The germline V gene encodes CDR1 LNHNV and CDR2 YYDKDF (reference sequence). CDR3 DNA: TGTGCCACCAGCAGAGGACAGGGTCTTGAAAAACTGTTTTTT. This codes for CATSRGQGLEKLFF.

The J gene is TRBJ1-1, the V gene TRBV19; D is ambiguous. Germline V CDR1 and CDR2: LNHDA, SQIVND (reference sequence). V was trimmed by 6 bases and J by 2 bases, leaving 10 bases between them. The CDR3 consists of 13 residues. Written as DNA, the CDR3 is TGTGCCAGTAGCACGGACCTAAACACTGAAGCTTTCTTT. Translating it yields CASSTDLNTEAFF. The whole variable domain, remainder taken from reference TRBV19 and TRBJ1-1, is DGGITQSPKYLFRKEGQNVTLSCEQNLNHDAMYWYRQDPGQGLRLIYYSQIVNDFQKGDIAEGYSVSREKKESFPLTVTSAQKNPTAFYLCASSTDLNTEAFFGQGTRLTVV.

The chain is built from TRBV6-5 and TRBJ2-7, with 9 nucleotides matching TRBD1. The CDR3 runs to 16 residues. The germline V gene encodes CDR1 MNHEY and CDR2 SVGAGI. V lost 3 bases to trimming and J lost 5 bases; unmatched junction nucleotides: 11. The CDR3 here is CASSYRGTGYVHEQYF. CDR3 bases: TGTGCCAGCAGTTATAGAGGGACAGGGTACGTCCACGAGCAGTACTTC.

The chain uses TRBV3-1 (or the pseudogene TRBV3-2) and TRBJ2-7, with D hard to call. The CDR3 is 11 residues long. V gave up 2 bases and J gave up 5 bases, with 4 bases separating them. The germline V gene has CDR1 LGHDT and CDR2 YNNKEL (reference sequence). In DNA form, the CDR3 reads TGTGCCAGCAGCCAATCGGACGAGCAGTACTTC. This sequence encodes CASSQSDEQYF.

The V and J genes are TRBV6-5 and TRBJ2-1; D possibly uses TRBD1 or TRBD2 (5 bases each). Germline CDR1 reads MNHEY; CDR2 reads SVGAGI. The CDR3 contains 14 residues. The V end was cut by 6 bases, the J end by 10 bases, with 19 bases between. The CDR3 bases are TGTGCCAGCAGCGGTCTGGGGCCATGGGGGGAGCAGTTCTTC. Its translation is CASSGLGPWGEQFF.

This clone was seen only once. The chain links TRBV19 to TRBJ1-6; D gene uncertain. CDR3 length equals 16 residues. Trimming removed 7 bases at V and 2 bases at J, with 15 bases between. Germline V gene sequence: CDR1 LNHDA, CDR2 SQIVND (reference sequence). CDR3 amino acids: CASKEWSDPYNSPLHF. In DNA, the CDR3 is TGTGCCAGTAAGGAATGGTCGGACCCCTATAATTCACCCCTCCACTTT.